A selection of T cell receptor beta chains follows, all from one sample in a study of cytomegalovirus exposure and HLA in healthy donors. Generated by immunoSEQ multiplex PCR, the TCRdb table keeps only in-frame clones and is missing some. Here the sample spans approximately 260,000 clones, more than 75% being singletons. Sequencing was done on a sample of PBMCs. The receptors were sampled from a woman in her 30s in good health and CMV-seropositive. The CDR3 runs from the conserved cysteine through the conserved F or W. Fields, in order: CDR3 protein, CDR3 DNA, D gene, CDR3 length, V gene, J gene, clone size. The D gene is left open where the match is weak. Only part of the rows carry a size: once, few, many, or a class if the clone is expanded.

CDR3aa: CASSRGQEYYEQYF
CDR3nt: TGTGCCAGCTCACGTGGACAGGAGTACTACGAGCAGTACTTC
d_gene: TRBD1
len: 14
v_gene: TRBV18
j_gene: TRBJ2-7
abundance: NA

CDR3aa: CAWTGGADTQYF
CDR3nt: TGTGCCTGGACAGGGGGCGCAGATACGCAGTATTTT
d_gene: TRBD1
len: 12
v_gene: TRBV30
j_gene: TRBJ2-3
abundance: NA

CDR3aa: CASSLQNRNYEQYF
CDR3nt: TGTGCCAGCAGTTTACAGAACAGAAATTACGAGCAGTACTTC
d_gene: NA
len: 14
v_gene: TRBV27
j_gene: TRBJ2-7
abundance: NA

CDR3aa: CASSVEGGVGYGYTF
CDR3nt: TGTGCCAGCAGCGTAGAGGGCGGGGTTGGCTATGGCTACACCTTC
d_gene: NA
len: 15
v_gene: TRBV9
j_gene: TRBJ1-2
abundance: NA

CDR3aa: CASTGGWYGYTF
CDR3nt: TGTGCCAGCACCGGAGGATGGTATGGCTACACCTTC
d_gene: NA
len: 12
v_gene: TRBV6-5
j_gene: TRBJ1-2
abundance: NA

CDR3aa: CASSSAWGTTTYEQYF
CDR3nt: TGTGCCAGCAGTTCGGCGTGGGGGACAACAACCTACGAGCAGTACTTC
d_gene: NA
len: 16
v_gene: TRBV6-5
j_gene: TRBJ2-7
abundance: NA

CDR3aa: CASSEGGGHLF
CDR3nt: TGTGCCAGCAGTGAGGGGGGGGGTCATCTCTTC
d_gene: NA
len: 11
v_gene: TRBV2
j_gene: TRBJ1-2
abundance: once

CDR3aa: CASSLRTGQGFPGGYTF
CDR3nt: TGTGCCAGCAGTTTACGTACGGGACAGGGCTTTCCGGGGGGCTACACCTTC
d_gene: TRBD1
len: 17
v_gene: TRBV27
j_gene: TRBJ1-2
abundance: once

CDR3aa: CASSPTTDQPQHF
CDR3nt: TGTGCCAGCTCACCTACGACAGATCAGCCCCAGCATTTT
d_gene: NA
len: 13
v_gene: TRBV18
j_gene: TRBJ1-5
abundance: NA

CDR3aa: CASSLQFALTSGEQYF
CDR3nt: TGTGCCAGCAGCTTACAGTTTGCATTGACTAGCGGCGAGCAGTACTTC
d_gene: TRBD2
len: 16
v_gene: TRBV7-9
j_gene: TRBJ2-7
abundance: few

CDR3aa: CASSFSGTGVFGYTF
CDR3nt: TGCGCCAGCAGCTTTTCCGGGACAGGGGTTTTCGGCTACACCTTC
d_gene: TRBD1
len: 15
v_gene: TRBV5-1
j_gene: TRBJ1-2
abundance: NA

CDR3aa: CAWSGGTADMNTEAFF
CDR3nt: TGTGCCTGGAGTGGTGGGACTGCAGACATGAACACTGAAGCTTTCTTT
d_gene: NA
len: 16
v_gene: TRBV30
j_gene: TRBJ1-1
abundance: NA

CDR3aa: CASSIGRAPGELFF
CDR3nt: TGTGCCAGTAGTATCGGCAGGGCCCCCGGGGAGCTGTTTTTT
d_gene: NA
len: 14
v_gene: TRBV19
j_gene: TRBJ2-2
abundance: few

CDR3aa: CASSLQSGGSYNEQFF
CDR3nt: TGTGCCAGCAGCCTTCAAAGCGGAGGCTCCTACAATGAGCAGTTCTTC
d_gene: NA
len: 16
v_gene: TRBV14
j_gene: TRBJ2-1
abundance: NA